The clone carrying this T cell receptor beta chain was counted ten times or more. Original handling: How many nucleated cells were present was estimated from reference gene primer amplification. Produced via immunoSEQ multiplex PCR; TCRdb's table is partial and in-frame only. The V and J calls and clone size are taken from that table; D and trimming were inferred from the DNA. This repertoire shows about 200,000 clones, 65% to 85% found once; its top ten account for approximately 8.7%. This sample was included in a study of blood T cell repertoires in COVID-19. About the study: Italy, Spain and the United States were the sources of the convalescent and acute COVID-19 samples. T cells, B-cell-depleted T cells, or PBMCs supplied cDNA or gDNA.

The CDR3 totals 14 residues. The V end lost 5 bases, the J end lost 6 bases, and 17 bases lay between the germline ends. CDR1 and CDR2 (germline): SEHNR, FQNEAQ (reference sequence). Specimen: peripheral blood. The rearrangement links TRBV7-9 to TRBJ2-7; a possible D gene is TRBD2 (6 bases). This receptor was identified in a woman aged 80 or older with acute or convalescent COVID-19. CDR3 sequence reads: CASSPQGGSTEQYF. In DNA form, the CDR3 reads TGTGCCAGCAGCCCCCAGGGAGGCTCCACCGAGCAGTACTTC.